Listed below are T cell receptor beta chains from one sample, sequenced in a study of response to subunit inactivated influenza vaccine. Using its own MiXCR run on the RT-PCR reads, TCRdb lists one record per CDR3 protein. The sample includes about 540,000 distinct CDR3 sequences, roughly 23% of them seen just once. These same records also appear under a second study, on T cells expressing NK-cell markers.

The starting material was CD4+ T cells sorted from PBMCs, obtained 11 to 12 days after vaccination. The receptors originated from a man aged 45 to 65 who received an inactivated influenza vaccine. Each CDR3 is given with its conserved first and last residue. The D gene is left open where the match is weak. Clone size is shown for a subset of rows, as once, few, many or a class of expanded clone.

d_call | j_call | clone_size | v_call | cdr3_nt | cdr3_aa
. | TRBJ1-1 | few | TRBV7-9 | TGTGCCAGCACCATGCTTCAGGGTTCGGAAGCTTTCTTT | CASTMLQGSEAFF
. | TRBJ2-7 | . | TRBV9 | TGTGCCAGCAGCCCCAGACTATATGCTAGCGAGCAGTACTTC | CASSPRLYASEQYF
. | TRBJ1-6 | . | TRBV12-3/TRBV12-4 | TGTGCCAGCAGTGAGCTCAGCTCCTATAATTCACCCCTCCACTTT | CASSELSSYNSPLHF
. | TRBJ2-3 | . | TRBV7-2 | TGTGCCAGCAGCCCGGGGACTCAAGTAACGCAGTATTTT | CASSPGTQVTQYF
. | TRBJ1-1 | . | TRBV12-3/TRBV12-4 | TGTGCCAGCAGTTTAAGGGTGCGTTCGACTGAAGCTTTCTTT | CASSLRVRSTEAFF
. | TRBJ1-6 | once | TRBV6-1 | TGTGCCAGCACTGTAACCAGACAGAGTAATTCACCCCTCCACTTT | CASTVTRQSNSPLHF
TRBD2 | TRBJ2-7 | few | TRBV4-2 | TGTGCCAGCAGCCAAGTTTGGGGGGGAAGCTCCTACGAGCAGTACTTC | CASSQVWGGSSYEQYF
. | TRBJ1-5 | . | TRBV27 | TGTGCCAGCAGTTTATGGGGAATCGGCAATCAGCCCCAGCATTTT | CASSLWGIGNQPQHF
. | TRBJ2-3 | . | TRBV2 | TGTGCCAGCAGTGATCTGCGTATGTCTAGCACAGATACGCAGTATTTT | CASSDLRMSSTDTQYF
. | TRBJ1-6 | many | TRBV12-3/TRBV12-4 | TGTGCCAGCAGTCCCGGGACGGCGAATTCACCCCTCCACTTT | CASSPGTANSPLHF
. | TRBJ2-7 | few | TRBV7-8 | TGTGCCAGCAGCTTAAACCTAGTTGGCGAGCAGTACTTC | CASSLNLVGEQYF
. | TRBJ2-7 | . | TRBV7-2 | TGTGCCAGCAGCGAGTCCGGGACCGTTTACGAGCAGTACTTC | CASSESGTVYEQYF
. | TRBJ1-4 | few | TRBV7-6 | TGTGCCAGCAGCTTAGGAGGGGAAAATGAAAAACTGTTTTTT | CASSLGGENEKLFF
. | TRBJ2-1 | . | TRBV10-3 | TGTGCCATCAGTGAGATGCCAGGGTGGCTGGACAATGAGCAGTTCTTC | CAISEMPGWLDNEQFF
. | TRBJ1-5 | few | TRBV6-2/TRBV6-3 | TGTGCCAGCAGTTACGGGCAGGGCAACAATCAGCCCCAGCATTTT | CASSYGQGNNQPQHF
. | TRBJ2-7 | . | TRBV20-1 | TGCAGTGCTAGAGACCCCCTGTCGGGTTTTTCCTACGAGCAGTACTTC | CSARDPLSGFSYEQYF
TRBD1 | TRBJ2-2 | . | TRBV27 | TGTGCCAGCAGTTCCAGGGGGCCGGGCGGGGAGCTGTTTTTT | CASSSRGPGGELFF
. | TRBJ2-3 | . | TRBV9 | TGTGCCAGCAGCGTAAACCCAGGCACAGATACGCAGTATTTT | CASSVNPGTDTQYF
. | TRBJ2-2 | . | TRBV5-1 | TGCGCCAGCAGCGAGGTTGGGGGGCACACCGGGGAGCTGTTTTTT | CASSEVGGHTGELFF
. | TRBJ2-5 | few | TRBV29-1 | TGCAGCGTTGAAGAGACCCAGTACTTC | CSVEETQYF
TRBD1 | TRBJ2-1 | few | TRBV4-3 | TGCGCCAGCAGCCAAGGACAGGGCCACTACAATGAGCAGTTCTTC | CASSQGQGHYNEQFF
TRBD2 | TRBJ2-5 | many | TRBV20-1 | TGCAGTGCTAGAGAGTTTAGCGGGAGGCCCCAAGAGACCCAGTACTTC | CSAREFSGRPQETQYF
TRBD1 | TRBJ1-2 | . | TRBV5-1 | TGCGCCAGCAGATCCCGACAGGGGGCGGGTGGCTACACCTTC | CASRSRQGAGGYTF
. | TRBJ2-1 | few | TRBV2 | TGTGCCAGCAAGAGGGACAAAGGGACATTAGAGCAGTTCTTC | CASKRDKGTLEQFF
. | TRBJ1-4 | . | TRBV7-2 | TGTGCCAGCAGCTTATCGGAGCAACTAAATGAAAAACTGTTTTTT | CASSLSEQLNEKLFF
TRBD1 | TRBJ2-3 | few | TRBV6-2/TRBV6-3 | TGTGCCAGCAGTTCGCTCGTGGGACAGGGGGGCGCAGATACGCAGTATTTT | CASSSLVGQGGADTQYF
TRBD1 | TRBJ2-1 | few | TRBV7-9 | TGTGCCAGCAGATTCAGACAGGGAACGGACAATGAGCAGTTCTTC | CASRFRQGTDNEQFF
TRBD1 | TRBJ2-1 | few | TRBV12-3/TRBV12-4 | TGTGCCATCGGACAGGGGTACAATGAGCAGTTCTTC | CAIGQGYNEQFF
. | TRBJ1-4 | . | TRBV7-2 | TGTGCCAGCAGCTTAGCTGCGGGGAGAGGAGAAAAACTGTTTTTT | CASSLAAGRGEKLFF
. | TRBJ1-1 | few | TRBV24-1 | TGTGCCACCAGTTCGAGGTTTCCGAACACTGAAGCTTTCTTT | CATSSRFPNTEAFF
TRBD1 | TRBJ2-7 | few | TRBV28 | TGTGCCAGCAGTCCCCAGGGGGCATCCTACGAGCAGTACTTC | CASSPQGASYEQYF
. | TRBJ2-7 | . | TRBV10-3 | TGTGCCATCAGTACAGACGGGCGTCCCTACGAGCAGTACTTC | CAISTDGRPYEQYF
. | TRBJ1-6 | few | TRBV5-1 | TGCGCCAGCAGCTTGGCCCAGCCCTATAATTCACCCCTCCACTTT | CASSLAQPYNSPLHF
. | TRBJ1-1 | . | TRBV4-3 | TGCGCCAGCAGCCAAGATCAGGAGTTCTCGAACACTGAAGCTTTCTTT | CASSQDQEFSNTEAFF
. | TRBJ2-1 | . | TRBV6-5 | TGTGCCAGCAGTTCTTTAGTCGGCGGGGCGCGGGATGAGCAGTTCTTC | CASSSLVGGARDEQFF
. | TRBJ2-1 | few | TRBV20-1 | TGCAGTGCTAGAAAAATCGGGGGCTACAATGAGCAGTTCTTC | CSARKIGGYNEQFF
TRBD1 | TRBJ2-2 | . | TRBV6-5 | TGTGCCAGCAGTTACCGGGACAGAGGGAGCGGGGAGCTGTTTTTT | CASSYRDRGSGELFF
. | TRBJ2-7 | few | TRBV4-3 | TGCGCCAGCAGCCTAGCACAGGGCCGCTACGAGCAGTACTTC | CASSLAQGRYEQYF
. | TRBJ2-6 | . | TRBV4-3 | TGCGCCAGCAGCCAAGAGTACTCTGGGGCCAACGTCCTGACTTTC | CASSQEYSGANVLTF
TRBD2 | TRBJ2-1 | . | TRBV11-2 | TGTGCTAGCAGCACTCGGGGGGGGGCCAACAATGAGCAGTTCTTC | CASSTRGGANNEQFF
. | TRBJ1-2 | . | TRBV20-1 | TGCAGTGCTAGCTCTTTTGTCCATGGCTACACCTTC | CSASSFVHGYTF
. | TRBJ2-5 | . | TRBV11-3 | TGTGCCAGCAGCTTAGGCGGGCCGAAAGAGACCCAGTACTTC | CASSLGGPKETQYF
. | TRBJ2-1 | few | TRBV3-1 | TGTGCCAGCAGCCAAGGGTCCTTCAAGGGACAGTTCTTC | CASSQGSFKGQFF
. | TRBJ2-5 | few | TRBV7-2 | TGTGCCAGCAGCTTCTGGGCACGGGAGACCCAGTACTTC | CASSFWARETQYF
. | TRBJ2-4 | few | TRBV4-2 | TGTGCCAGCAGCCAAGATCAGGGTTACATTCAGTACTTC | CASSQDQGYIQYF
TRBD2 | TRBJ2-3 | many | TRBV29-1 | TGCAGCGTTGCCGGACTAGCGGCTAACACAGATACGCAGTATTTT | CSVAGLAANTDTQYF
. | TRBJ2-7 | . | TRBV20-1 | TGCAGTGGGGCAGGAGGGCCGAGGTACGAGCAGTACTTC | CSGAGGPRYEQYF
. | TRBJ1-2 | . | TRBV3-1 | TGTGCCAGCAGCCCGGGCGGCGTGGTCTATGGCTACACCTTC | CASSPGGVVYGYTF
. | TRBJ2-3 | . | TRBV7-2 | TGTGCCAGCAGCTCAAGTCTTCAGATTACTACGCAGTATTTT | CASSSSLQITTQYF